These 22 T cell receptor beta chains came from one sample sequenced in a study of shared clonotypes between healthy human individuals. Clones were sequenced by immunoSEQ multiplex PCR, and TCRdb holds only the in-frame ones, with some missing. Among 2 million to 2.5 million clones, around 95% were seen once, and the ten largest hold roughly 0.13%. The specimen sequenced was naive CD4+ T cells sorted from blood. The subset: CD45RA+ positively selected. These receptor sequences come from a man aged 18 to 29 in good health.

The DNA for the CDR3 is TGTGCCAGCAGTTTGGTGGGGGGTTCAGAGACCCAGTACTTC. As protein: CASSLVGGSETQYF. The J gene is TRBJ2-5, the V gene TRBV28; D perhaps matches TRBD2 (6 bases). Trimming stripped 3 bases from V and 4 bases from J, with 12 bases between. The CDR3 is 14 residues long. CDR1 is MDHEN, CDR2 SYDVKM, per germline. The full variable domain, in which reference TRBV28 and TRBJ2-5 provide the parts outside the CDR3, is DVKVTQSSRYLVKRTGEKVFLECVQDMDHENMFWYRQDPGLGLRLIYFSYDVKMKEKGDIPEGYSVSREKKERFSLILESASTNQTSMYLCASSLVGGSETQYFGPGTRLLVL.

V gene TRBV10-3 combines with J gene TRBJ1-3; tentative D call: TRBD1 (5 bases). Germline CDR1 ENHRY, CDR2 SYGVKD. The CDR3 runs 15 residues. Between the trimmed V and J ends, which lost 5 bases and 0 bases, there was a span of 11 bases. DNA for the CDR3: TGTGCCATCAGTTGGGACGGAAGCTCTGGAAACACCATATATTTT. This encodes CAISWDGSSGNTIYF.

J is TRBJ1-4 and V is TRBV28; no clear D. This CDR3 has 16 residues. Germline values: CDR1 MDHEN, CDR2 SYDVKM. The germline V and J ends were trimmed by 5 bases and 2 bases, with 15 bases remaining between them. CDR3 protein: CASSRLPGVTNEKLFF. The CDR3 DNA reads TGTGCCAGCAGTCGCCTCCCCGGGGTGACTAATGAAAAACTGTTTTTT.

CDR3 residues: CAWWKGGTKLFF. Here the CDR3 DNA reads TGTGCCTGGTGGAAGGGGGGCACAAAACTGTTTTTT. This chain uses TRBV30 with TRBJ1-4; maybe TRBD1 (6 bases). The V gene lost 5 bases and the J gene lost 10 bases, with 14 bases spanning the gap. Germline lookup yields CDR1 GTSNPN and CDR2 SVGIG (reference sequence). The CDR3 totals 12 residues.

The CDR3 region has the DNA TGTGCCAGCAGCTCCTTAGCGGGGGGGCGTATCAATGAGCAGTTCTTC. It yields the protein CASSSLAGGRINEQFF. This chain links TRBV11-2 with TRBJ2-1; 11 nucleotides line up with TRBD2. The CDR3 totals 16 residues. Germline trimming cut 4 bases from V and 6 bases from J; bases unmatched to any gene: 8. Per germline, CDR1 SGHAT and CDR2 FQNNGV.

The chain carries TRBV13 and TRBJ1-6; D is unresolved. The CDR3 is 13 residues long. V was trimmed by 4 bases and J by 6 bases, leaving 7 bases between them. Germline V gene sequence: CDR1 PRHDT, CDR2 FYEKMQ (reference sequence). The CDR3 reads CASSSGGNSPLHF. CDR3 DNA: TGTGCCAGCAGCTCAGGAGGTAATTCACCCCTCCACTTT.

This clone has only one observation. V and J are TRBV6-6 and TRBJ2-5, with D possibly being TRBD1 (6 bases). The CDR3 spans 13 residues. V lost 5 bases to trimming and J lost 11 bases, with 18 bases between them. Per the germline V gene, CDR1 is MNHNY and CDR2 is SVGAGI (reference sequence). The CDR3 coding sequence is TGTGCCAGCAGTGTTGACAGGTGGGGAAGGCAGTACTTC. Translation gives CASSVDRWGRQYF.

The chain links TRBV6-5 to TRBJ2-1; 7 nucleotides agree with TRBD2. The CDR3 consists of 14 residues. CDR1 is MNHEY, CDR2 SVGAGI, per germline. V shed 6 bases and J 3 bases; nucleotides not matched to a gene: 5. CDR3 bases: TGTGCCAGCAGAGGGGCGGGAGACTACAATGAGCAGTTCTTC. This gives the protein CASRGAGDYNEQFF.

CDR3 in amino acids: CATGGYGYTF. The CDR3 nucleotides read TGTGCCACCGGGGGTTACGGCTACACCTTC. The chain uses TRBV6-1 and TRBJ1-2; D perhaps matches TRBD1 (5 bases). The germline gives CDR1 MNHNS, CDR2 SASEGT. V lost 10 bases and J lost 8, with 11 bases in between. CDR3 size: 10 residues.

This chain connects TRBV5-1 to TRBJ1-4, with TRBD1 as a possible D gene (5 bases). CDR1 is SGHRS and CDR2 is YFSETQ in the germline V gene. Trimming left V 4 bases short and J 1 base short, with 11 bases between. The CDR3 is made up of 15 amino acids. The CDR3 is CASSLVGRTNEKLFF. The CDR3 coding sequence is TGCGCCAGCAGCCTGGTGGGGCGAACTAATGAAAAACTGTTTTTT.

V usage is TRBV5-8 and J usage is TRBJ2-7; D gene ambiguous. This CDR3 spans 12 amino acids. The V end lost 4 bases, the J end lost 2 bases, and 7 bases lay between the germline ends. The germline CDR1 and CDR2 sequences are SGHTS and YDEGEE. The DNA for the CDR3 is TGTGCCAGCAGCCGGAGTCCCTACGAGCAGTACTTC. It encodes CASSRSPYEQYF.

Of note for this clone: Other DNA sequences within the sample encode an identical CDR3. This sequence joins TRBV6-5 and TRBJ2-7, with TRBD2 matching 7 bases. CDR1 is MNHEY, CDR2 SVGAGI, per germline. V lost 6 bases, J lost 7 bases, and 6 bases stayed unmatched. The CDR3 is made up of 12 amino acids. The CDR3 region is CASSRARGEQYF. CDR3 in DNA: TGTGCCAGCAGCCGAGCGCGGGGGGAGCAGTACTTC.

The J gene is TRBJ1-1, the V gene TRBV10-3; D not certain. Germline V gene sequence: CDR1 ENHRY, CDR2 SYGVKD. V lost 4 bases, J lost 6 bases, and 12 bases lay in between. The CDR3 covers 13 residues. This CDR3 is CAISGTSAAEAFF. Here the CDR3 DNA reads TGTGCCATCAGTGGAACCTCAGCGGCTGAAGCTTTCTTT.

This clone was found once. The chain employs TRBV30 and TRBJ1-4; D uncertain. Germline CDR1 and CDR2: GTSNPN and SVGIG (reference sequence). This CDR3 has 13 amino acids. V was clipped by 0 bases and J by 8 bases, with 10 bases between them. For the CDR3, the DNA is TGTGCCTGGAGTGTTCGGGGTATCGAAAAACTGTTTTTT. Translated: CAWSVRGIEKLFF.

V is TRBV4-1 and J is TRBJ1-5, with D unresolved. Trimming took 2 bases from V and 7 from J, leaving 12 bases between them. The CDR3 consists of 14 residues. Germline V CDR1 and CDR2: MGHRA, YSYEKL. CDR3 nucleotides: TGCGCCAGCAGCCAACCTGGACGGATACAGCCCCAGCATTTT. Translation: CASSQPGRIQPQHF.

V gene TRBV28 combines with J gene TRBJ2-3; D remains unclear. CDR3 size: 15 residues. V was clipped by 7 bases and J by 0 bases, with 14 bases between them. Germline CDR1 and CDR2: MDHEN and SYDVKM. CDR3: CASTQVLISTDTQYF. The CDR3 DNA reads TGTGCCAGCACCCAGGTCCTTATTAGCACAGATACGCAGTATTTT. The full variable domain, its missing parts supplied by reference TRBV28 and TRBJ2-3, is DVKVTQSSRYLVKRTGEKVFLECVQDMDHENMFWYRQDPGLGLRLIYFSYDVKMKEKGDIPEGYSVSREKKERFSLILESASTNQTSMYLCASTQVLISTDTQYFGPGTRLTVL.

CDR3 nucleotide sequence: TGCGCCAGCAGCCAAGATTCTCACGCGGATGAGCAGTTCTTC. Protein: CASSQDSHADEQFF. This rearrangement joins TRBV4-1 to TRBJ2-1; D remains unclear. This CDR3 contains 14 residues. In germline, CDR1 is MGHRA, CDR2 YSYEKL. V was shortened by 0 bases and J by 8 bases, with 11 bases between the two germline ends.

The V call is TRBV5-1, the J call TRBJ1-2; 8 nucleotides line up with TRBD1. CDR1 is SGHRS, CDR2 YFSETQ, per germline. This CDR3 is 12 amino acids long. V gave up 7 bases and J gave up 3 bases; unmatched junction bases: 2. CDR3 loop: CASGTGYYGYTF. CDR3 sequence (DNA): TGCGCCAGCGGGACAGGCTACTATGGCTACACCTTC.

The genes are TRBV23-1 and TRBJ1-1; TRBD1 aligns across 10 bases. TRBV23-1 is flagged as an ORF with uncertain function. V lost 11 bases, J lost 1 base, and 10 bases stayed unmatched. This CDR3 comprises 15 residues. The CDR3 sequence: CAEETGGRENTEAFF. The CDR3 DNA reads as TGCGCCGAGGAGACAGGGGGCAGGGAGAACACTGAAGCTTTCTTT.

The chain recombines TRBV6-5 with TRBJ2-7; no reliable D call. Germline loops: CDR1 MNHEY, CDR2 SVGAGI. The CDR3 totals 12 residues. V dropped 3 bases and J dropped 6 bases, with 9 bases sitting between them. The CDR3 coding sequence is TGTGCCAGCAGTTATAGGATGGGCGAGCAGTACTTC. Encoded protein: CASSYRMGEQYF.

The CDR3 nucleotides read TGTGCCAGCAGTCACAGGGGATCCTACAATGAGCAGTTCTTC. Translation: CASSHRGSYNEQFF. This chain links TRBV6-6 with TRBJ2-1; TRBD1 aligns across 7 bases. With 5 bases clipped from V and 1 base from J, the junction kept 2 bases outside the gene matches. Germline CDR1 and CDR2: MNHNY and SVGAGI (reference sequence). There are 14 residues in the CDR3.

This chain joins TRBV10-3 and TRBJ2-3; 11 nucleotides line up with TRBD2. Germline-derived CDR1 and CDR2 are ENHRY and SYGVKD. The CDR3 loop spans 15 amino acids. V dropped 6 bases and J dropped 4; count of bases not matched to a gene: 6. The CDR3 loop reads CAISPTSGVSDTQYF. The DNA of the CDR3 is TGTGCCATCAGCCCGACTAGCGGGGTTTCAGATACGCAGTATTTT.